These 5 T cell receptor beta chains came from one sample sequenced in a study of T cells in Graves' hyperthyroidism and ophthalmopathy. Amplification targeted TCR beta CDR3 regions from RNA transcripts. The HTBI primer set was used in a first-round RT-PCR of the TCR CDR3. MiXCR, applied by TCRdb to the multiplex PCR reads, yields one record per CDR3 protein. This table has about 200,000 distinct CDR3 sequences, about a sixth appearing once. The sequencing sample was made of blood. These receptors all stem from a woman aged 45-60 years with Graves' hyperthyroidism.

The chain uses TRBV6-1 and TRBJ1-3; D may be TRBD1 (5 bases). This CDR3 contains 19 residues. V shed 8 bases and J shed 4 bases, with 30 bases lying between them. Germline values: CDR1 MNHNS, CDR2 SASEGT. The CDR3 DNA follows: TGTGCCAGCCGGGCCCCAATCGGTCGGGGCAACCCGTCCGGAAACACCATATATTTT. This translates into CASRAPIGRGNPSGNTIYF.

The table lists this clonotype with a few counts. This chain links TRBV27 with TRBJ1-2; D perhaps matches TRBD1 (5 bases). V shed 5 bases and J shed 6 bases, with 28 bases lying between them. The CDR3 loop spans 18 amino acids. Germline V gives CDR1 MNHEY, CDR2 SMNVEV (reference sequence). This CDR3 reads CASSLNPKMGGQVHGYTF. CDR3 DNA: TGTGCCAGCAGTCTCAACCCCAAGATGGGGGGTCAGGTCCATGGCTACACCTTC.

This clonotype was recorded at least ten times. The chain is built from TRBV6-5 and TRBJ1-1; D perhaps matches TRBD1 (5 bases). V was clipped by 0 bases and J by 5 bases, with 16 bases between them. This CDR3 comprises 16 residues. Germline-derived CDR1 and CDR2 are MNHEY and SVGAGI. The CDR3 sequence is CASSYSGGRAKTEAFF. The CDR3 DNA reads TGTGCCAGCAGTTACTCGGGGGGAAGAGCGAAAACTGAAGCTTTCTTT.

This clonotype appeared many times. The rearrangement uses TRBV6-1 and TRBJ2-7; TRBD1 matches at 9 bases. Germline V gene data show CDR1 as MNHNS and CDR2 as SASEGT. This CDR3 is built from 16 residues. With 2 bases clipped from V and 5 bases from J, the junction kept 10 bases outside the gene matches. The CDR3 coding sequence is TGTGCCAGCAGTGAATTATCGGGACAGGGTCTGGACGAGCAGTACTTC. It is translated as CASSELSGQGLDEQYF.

In its sample, this clonotype was seen many times. The rearrangement links TRBV13 to TRBJ2-7; 9 nucleotides match TRBD1. Germline assignment: CDR1 PRHDT and CDR2 FYEKMQ (reference sequence). The CDR3 loop spans 15 amino acids. V lost 2 bases, J lost 7 bases, and 9 bases stayed unmatched. Here the CDR3 DNA reads TGTGCCAGCAGCTTACGACAGGGGGTCTCTACAGAGCAGTACTTC. Protein product: CASSLRQGVSTEQYF.